These T cell receptor beta chains were read from a single sample in a study of blood T cells in healthy people across ages. TCRdb re-called the 5' RACE reads through MiXCR, storing one row per CDR3 protein. The repertoire consists of around 1,000,000 distinct CDR3 sequences, with under 30% occurring once and the leading ten covering about 0.72%. This sample was shared with a second study, whose subject was T cells of mothers and their children.

The sample was blood. All receptors derive from a girl aged 2-10 years in good health. CDR3s include the opening cysteine and the closing phenylalanine or tryptophan. Each record gives: CDR3 protein, CDR3 DNA, D gene, J gene, V gene, clone size. The D gene is left open where the match is weak. Clone size is given for some rows only: seen once, a few or many times, or a class if the clone is expanded.

CASGSPRTGSSTNYGYTF	TGTGCCAGCGGTAGCCCCAGAACAGGGTCCTCTACTAACTATGGCTACACCTTC	.	TRBJ1-2	TRBV7-2	.
CASSLEPTSGGGDEQYF	TGTGCCAGCAGCTTGGAGCCTACTAGCGGGGGTGGCGACGAGCAGTACTTC	TRBD2	TRBJ2-7	TRBV5-4	.
CASSWASGEFVDTQYF	TGTGCCAGCAGCTGGGCTAGCGGGGAATTCGTAGATACGCAGTATTTT	TRBD2	TRBJ2-3	TRBV7-9	.
CASGLREETQYF	TGCGCCAGCGGCCTCCGGGAAGAGACCCAGTACTTC	.	TRBJ2-5	TRBV5-1	few
CSASPAPETQYF	TGCAGTGCTAGTCCTGCCCCCGAGACCCAGTACTTC	.	TRBJ2-5	TRBV20-1	.
CASSSPRGGRAEGETQYF	TGTGCCAGCAGTTCCCCCCGTGGCGGGAGGGCCGAAGGAGAGACCCAGTACTTC	TRBD2	TRBJ2-5	TRBV28	few
CASSYSGSPITEAFF	TGTGCCAGCAGTTACTCTGGCAGCCCCATAACCGAAGCTTTCTTT	.	TRBJ1-1	TRBV6-6	few
CASSSSEGTPRAEAFF	TGTGCCAGCAGCTCCTCCGAAGGGACCCCGAGGGCTGAAGCTTTCTTT	.	TRBJ1-1	TRBV7-2	few
CASSQLDRASEQYF	TGCGCCAGCAGCCAACTGGACAGGGCCTCCGAGCAGTACTTC	TRBD1	TRBJ2-7	TRBV4-1	few
CSAGPSTSGTYEQYF	TGCAGTGCCGGTCCCTCCACTAGCGGGACTTACGAGCAGTACTTC	TRBD2	TRBJ2-7	TRBV20-1	.
CASSFGREGRWQFF	TGTGCCAGCAGCTTTGGGCGGGAGGGCAGGTGGCAGTTCTTC	TRBD2	TRBJ2-1	TRBV11-2	.
CASSFYPGGTDNEKLFF	TGTGCCAGCAGCTTTTATCCAGGTGGGACGGATAATGAAAAACTGTTTTTT	.	TRBJ1-4	TRBV5-6	few
CASSLWGVPEAFF	TGTGCCAGCAGCTTATGGGGGGTTCCTGAAGCTTTCTTT	.	TRBJ1-1	TRBV11-2	.
CSVETAGEAFF	TGCAGCGTTGAAACGGCAGGGGAAGCTTTCTTT	.	TRBJ1-1	TRBV29-1	.
CSARVSRAKDTEAFF	TGCAGTGCTAGAGTGAGTCGGGCCAAGGACACTGAAGCTTTCTTT	.	TRBJ1-1	TRBV20-1	.
CASSRIASGPGETQYF	TGTGCCAGCAGCCGCATTGCTAGCGGGCCGGGGGAGACCCAGTACTTC	TRBD2	TRBJ2-5	TRBV12-3/TRBV12-4	few
CASSQVDSGSSYEQYF	TGCGCCAGCAGCCAAGTAGATAGCGGCAGCTCCTACGAGCAGTACTTC	.	TRBJ2-7	TRBV4-1	few
CASSPPSGIGETQYF	TGTGCCAGCAGCCCCCCTAGCGGGATAGGAGAGACCCAGTACTTC	TRBD2	TRBJ2-5	TRBV5-5	.
CASSQILLAKNIQYF	TGTGCCAGCAGTCAGATCCTACTAGCCAAAAACATTCAGTACTTC	.	TRBJ2-4	TRBV3-1	.
CASSLTTPGGRRDTQYF	TGTGCCAGCAGCTTAACTACTCCGGGAGGAAGAAGAGATACGCAGTATTTT	TRBD2	TRBJ2-3	TRBV11-1	.
CASSAQRGAFYEQYF	TGTGCCAGCAGCGCCCAGAGGGGGGCGTTCTACGAGCAGTACTTC	.	TRBJ2-7	TRBV7-2	few
CASSLSQRGVGELFF	TGTGCCAGCAGTTTATCCCAACGGGGGGTCGGGGAGCTGTTTTTT	TRBD2	TRBJ2-2	TRBV28	few
CASSSPLVPEKLFF	TGTGCCAGCAGTTCTCCACTAGTTCCGGAGAAACTGTTTTTT	.	TRBJ1-4	TRBV27	few
CSVYRRTGELFF	TGCAGCGTTTACAGGCGCACCGGGGAGCTGTTTTTT	.	TRBJ2-2	TRBV29-1	.
CASSSGVGELFF	TGTGCCAGCAGTAGTGGGGTCGGGGAGCTGTTTTTT	.	TRBJ2-2	TRBV27	few
CSVDRQSYNEQFF	TGCAGCGTGGACAGGCAATCCTACAATGAGCAGTTCTTC	TRBD1	TRBJ2-1	TRBV29-1	.
CASSLAAWPGAQFF	TGTGCCAGCAGTTTAGCGGCTTGGCCAGGTGCGCAGTTCTTC	.	TRBJ2-1	TRBV28	few
CASSLGVEAFF	TGTGCCAGTAGCCTTGGGGTTGAAGCTTTCTTT	.	TRBJ1-1	TRBV7-2	many
CASSPGTGPRGYTF	TGTGCCAGCAGCCCGGGGACAGGGCCACGCGGCTACACCTTC	TRBD1	TRBJ1-2	TRBV13	.
CASSFRGGGWGEQYF	TGTGCCAGCAGCTTTCGAGGGGGCGGCTGGGGCGAGCAGTACTTC	TRBD1	TRBJ2-7	TRBV7-2	.
CASSLWGPDNTEAFF	TGTGCCAGCAGCTTATGGGGTCCAGACAACACTGAAGCTTTCTTT	.	TRBJ1-1	TRBV7-8	few
CASSFGDRGLSYTF	TGTGCCAGCAGCTTCGGGGACAGGGGATTGAGCTACACCTTC	TRBD1	TRBJ1-2	TRBV7-9	few
CASSVAPFDEQYF	TGTGCCAGCAGCGTAGCCCCATTCGACGAGCAGTACTTC	.	TRBJ2-7	TRBV9	few
CASSVGTSGATDTQYF	TGTGCCAGCAGTGTCGGGACTAGCGGCGCGACAGATACGCAGTATTTT	TRBD2	TRBJ2-3	TRBV12-3/TRBV12-4	few
CASTLQGGVETQYF	TGTGCCAGCACCCTACAAGGGGGAGTGGAGACCCAGTACTTC	.	TRBJ2-5	TRBV6-6	.
CASSQDSGGGLFF	TGCGCCAGCAGCCAAGATTCCGGGGGCGGCTTGTTTTTT	.	TRBJ1-4	TRBV4-3	many
CASSDRGHGANVLTF	TGTGCCAGCAGTGATAGGGGGCATGGGGCCAACGTCCTGACTTTC	TRBD1	TRBJ2-6	TRBV2	few
CATGQTKGEQFF	TGTGCCACGGGACAGACTAAAGGGGAGCAGTTCTTC	TRBD1	TRBJ2-1	TRBV24-1	.
CSVVGIGKLGEQYF	TGCAGCGTTGTTGGTATCGGGAAACTAGGCGAGCAGTACTTC	.	TRBJ2-7	TRBV29-1	.
CASNIAPPTDTQYF	TGTGCCAGCAATATCGCTCCCCCCACAGATACGCAGTATTTT	.	TRBJ2-3	TRBV2	few
CSVITGITGYGYTF	TGCAGCGTGATAACAGGGATTACGGGTTACGGCTACACCTTC	.	TRBJ1-2	TRBV29-1	.
CASSEREYAGETQYF	TGTGCCAGCAGTGAACGAGAGTATGCAGGGGAGACCCAGTACTTC	.	TRBJ2-5	TRBV6-1	.
CSAREVLAGRYNEQFF	TGCAGTGCTAGAGAAGTTCTAGCGGGGAGGTACAATGAGCAGTTCTTC	TRBD2	TRBJ2-1	TRBV20-1	few
CASGWDSQFEAFF	TGTGCCAGCGGCTGGGACAGCCAATTTGAAGCTTTCTTT	TRBD1	TRBJ1-1	TRBV6-5	many
CASSSRQGERGAEAFF	TGTGCCAGCAGTTCCAGACAGGGAGAAAGGGGGGCTGAAGCTTTCTTT	TRBD1	TRBJ1-1	TRBV6-6	.
CSVETGGRQFF	TGCAGCGTTGAAACAGGTGGCAGGCAGTTCTTC	.	TRBJ2-1	TRBV29-1	many
CASSRDRTGLGTQYF	TGTGCCAGCTCACGCGACCGGACAGGGCTGGGGACCCAGTACTTC	TRBD1	TRBJ2-5	TRBV18	.
CASSTEQGDKNIQYF	TGTGCCAGCAGTACGGAACAGGGAGATAAAAACATTCAGTACTTC	.	TRBJ2-4	TRBV2	few
CSAVNTGELFF	TGCAGCGCGGTAAACACCGGGGAGCTGTTTTTT	.	TRBJ2-2	TRBV29-1	few
CSARRLAGGTGELFF	TGCAGTGCTAGAAGACTAGCGGGGGGAACCGGGGAGCTGTTTTTT	TRBD2	TRBJ2-2	TRBV20-1	.